This TCR beta chain was retrieved from a study of T-cell memory formation after mild COVID-19. One entry per CDR3 protein results from TCRdb running MiXCR on the 5' RACE reads. The table records some 410,000 distinct CDR3 sequences, 23% of them present only once. V lost 3 bases and J lost 6; bases outside the gene matches: 4. The CDR3 contains 13 residues. Germline CDR1 SGHAT, CDR2 FQNNGV. Sequencing input: PBMCs or a T cell subset sorted from them (not recorded which). The chain uses TRBV11-2 and TRBJ2-5; the match to TRBD1 covers 7 bases. This TCR came from an adult woman who had mild COVID-19 (a few samples of this study predate the infection). Cell type and time point are not known. CDR3 sequence: CASSFTGVKTQYF. Written as DNA, the CDR3 is TGTGCCAGCAGCTTTACAGGGGTAAAGACCCAGTACTTC.